The next 3 T cell receptor beta chains were all read from a single sample in a study of T cells in women clearing cervical HPV infection. Sequencing used immunoSEQ multiplex PCR; TCRdb keeps in-frame clones, though not all of them. The repertoire table contains roughly 12,000 clones. The material sequenced was blood buffy coat. These receptors came from a woman between 18 and 70 years old with a cervical HPV16 infection that either progressed to CIN3+ or cleared (not recorded which).

Comments on this clone: The read terminates 3 residues before the CDR3 end, so the remaining end is supplied by the germline J gene. The rearrangement joins TRBV7-2 to TRBJ1-2; 7 bases agree with TRBD1. Germline CDR1 reads SGHTA; CDR2 reads FQGNSA. The CDR3 spans 14 residues. The CDR3 protein is CASSLGEGAGGYTF. The CDR3 DNA, read in part, is TGTGCCAGCAGCTTAGGGGAGGGGGCGGGGGGC.

By frequency, this clone is medium-sized. The read ends 3 residues before the CDR3 terminus; that terminus is restored from the germline J gene. This chain joins TRBV19 and TRBJ2-5; possible D gene TRBD1, 6 bases. There are 14 residues in the CDR3. The V and J ends lost 4 bases and 3 bases respectively, with 12 bases between them. CDR1 is LNHDA and CDR2 is SQIVND in the germline V gene (reference sequence). The CDR3 DNA, read in part, is TGTGCCAGTAGTAGGACAGCTGATGAAGAGACC. Translation gives CASSRTADEET. The full CDR3 protein is CASSRTADEETQYF.

With respect to this clone: Coverage ceases 3 residues before the CDR3 finishes, and the germline J gene fills in the end. The chain is built from TRBV27 and TRBJ2-3, with 10 bases identical to TRBD2. Trimming removed 5 bases from V and 1 base from J; junction bases left unmatched: 3. CDR3 length equals 15 residues. The germline gives CDR1 MNHEY, CDR2 SMNVEV (reference sequence). Here the CDR3 reads CASSPLAGGTDTQYF. The sequenced part of the CDR3 DNA is TGTGCCAGCAGTCCCCTAGCGGGGGGCACAGATACG.